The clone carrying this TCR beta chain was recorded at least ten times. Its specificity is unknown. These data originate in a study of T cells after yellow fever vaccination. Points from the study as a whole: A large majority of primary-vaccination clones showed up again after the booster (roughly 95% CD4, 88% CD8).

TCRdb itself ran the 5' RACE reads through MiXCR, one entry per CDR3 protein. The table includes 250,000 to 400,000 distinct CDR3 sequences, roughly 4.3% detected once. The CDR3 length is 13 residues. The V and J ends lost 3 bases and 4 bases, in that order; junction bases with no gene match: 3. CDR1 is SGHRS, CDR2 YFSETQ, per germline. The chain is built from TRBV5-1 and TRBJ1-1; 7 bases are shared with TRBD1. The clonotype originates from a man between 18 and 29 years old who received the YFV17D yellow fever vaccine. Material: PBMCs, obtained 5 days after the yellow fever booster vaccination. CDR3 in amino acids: CASSSGGITEAFF. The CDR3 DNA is TGCGCCAGCAGCTCAGGGGGTATCACTGAAGCTTTCTTT.